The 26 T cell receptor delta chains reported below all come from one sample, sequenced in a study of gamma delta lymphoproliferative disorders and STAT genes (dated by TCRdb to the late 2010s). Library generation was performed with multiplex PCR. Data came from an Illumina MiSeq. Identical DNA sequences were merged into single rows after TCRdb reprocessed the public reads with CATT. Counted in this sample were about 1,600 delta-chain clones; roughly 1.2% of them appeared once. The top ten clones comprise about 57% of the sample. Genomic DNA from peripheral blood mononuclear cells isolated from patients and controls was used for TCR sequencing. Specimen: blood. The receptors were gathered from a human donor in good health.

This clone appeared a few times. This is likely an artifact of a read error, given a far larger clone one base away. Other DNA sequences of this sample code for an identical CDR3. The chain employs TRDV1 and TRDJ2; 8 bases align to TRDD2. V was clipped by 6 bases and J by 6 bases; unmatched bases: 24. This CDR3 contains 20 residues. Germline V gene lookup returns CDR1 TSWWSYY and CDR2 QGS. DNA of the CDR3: TGTGCTCTTGGACCAGAGTTCTTCCTACGAAGGGTTATAGGGGCAGCACAACTCTTCTTT. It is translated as CALGPEFFLRRVIGAAQLFF.

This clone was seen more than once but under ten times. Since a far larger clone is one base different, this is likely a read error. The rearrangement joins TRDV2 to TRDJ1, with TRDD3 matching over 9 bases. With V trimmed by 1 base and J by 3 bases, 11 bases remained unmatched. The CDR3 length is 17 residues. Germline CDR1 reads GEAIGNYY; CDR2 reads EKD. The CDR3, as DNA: TGTGCCTGTGACACAATGCTGGGGGATCTCTTAGCCGATAAACTCATCTTT. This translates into CACDTMLGDLLADKLIF.

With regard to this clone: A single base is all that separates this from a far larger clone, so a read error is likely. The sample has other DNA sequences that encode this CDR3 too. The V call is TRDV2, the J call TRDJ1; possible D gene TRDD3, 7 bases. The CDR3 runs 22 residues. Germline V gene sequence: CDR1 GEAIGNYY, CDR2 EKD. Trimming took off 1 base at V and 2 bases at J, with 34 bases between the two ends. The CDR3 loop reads CACDTIFLKGGGGEFHTDKLIF. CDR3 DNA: TGTGCCTGTGACACAATATTCCTAAAAGGAGGTGGGGGAGAATTCCATACCGATAAACTCATCTTT.

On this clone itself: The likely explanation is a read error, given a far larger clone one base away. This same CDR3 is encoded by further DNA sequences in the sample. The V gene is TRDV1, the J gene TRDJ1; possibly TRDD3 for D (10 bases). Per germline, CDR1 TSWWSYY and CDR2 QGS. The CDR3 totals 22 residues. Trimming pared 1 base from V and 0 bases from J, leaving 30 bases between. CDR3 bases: TGTGCTCTTGGGGAACGTGCCTTCCTACGTCGCTACTGGGGGATTTACACCGATAAACTCATCTTT. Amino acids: CALGERAFLRRYWGIYTDKLIF.

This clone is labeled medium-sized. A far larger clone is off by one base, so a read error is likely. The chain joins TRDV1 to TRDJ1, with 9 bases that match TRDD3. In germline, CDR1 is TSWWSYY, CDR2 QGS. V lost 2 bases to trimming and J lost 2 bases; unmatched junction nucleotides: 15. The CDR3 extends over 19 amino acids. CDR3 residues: CALGEFPSLGDMQTDKLIF. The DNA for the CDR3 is TGTGCTCTTGGGGAATTTCCCTCATTGGGGGATATGCAAACCGATAAACTCATCTTT.

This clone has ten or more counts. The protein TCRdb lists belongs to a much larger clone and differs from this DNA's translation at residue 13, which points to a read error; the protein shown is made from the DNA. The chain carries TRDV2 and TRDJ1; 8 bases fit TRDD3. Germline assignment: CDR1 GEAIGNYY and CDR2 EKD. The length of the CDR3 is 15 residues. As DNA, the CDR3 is TGTGCCTGTGACCAACTGGGGGGCTACACCGATAAATTCATCTTT. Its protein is CACDQLGGYTDKFIF.

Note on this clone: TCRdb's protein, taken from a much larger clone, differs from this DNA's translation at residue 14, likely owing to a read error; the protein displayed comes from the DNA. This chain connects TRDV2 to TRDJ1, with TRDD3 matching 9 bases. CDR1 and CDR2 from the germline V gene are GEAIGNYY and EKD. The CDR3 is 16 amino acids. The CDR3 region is CACDYAGGSYTDKPIF. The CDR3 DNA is TGTGCCTGTGACTACGCTGGGGGATCCTACACCGATAAACCCATCTTT.

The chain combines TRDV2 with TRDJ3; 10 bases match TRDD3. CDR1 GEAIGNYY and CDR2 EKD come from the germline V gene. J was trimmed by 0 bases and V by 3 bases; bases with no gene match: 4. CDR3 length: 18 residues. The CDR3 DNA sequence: TGTGCCTGTGACCTCATGGGGGATACCTCCTGGGACACCCGACAGATGTTTTTC. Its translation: CACDLMGDTSWDTRQMFF.

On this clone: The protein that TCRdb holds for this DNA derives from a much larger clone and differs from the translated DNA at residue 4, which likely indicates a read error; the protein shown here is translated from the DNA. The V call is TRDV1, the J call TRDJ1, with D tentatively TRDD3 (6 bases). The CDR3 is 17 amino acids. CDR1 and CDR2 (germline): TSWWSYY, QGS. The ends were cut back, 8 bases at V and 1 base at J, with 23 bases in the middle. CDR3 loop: CALRAVWGPNRTDKLIF. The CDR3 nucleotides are TGTGCTCTTAGGGCCGTCTGGGGACCCAACCGCACCGATAAACTCATCTTT.

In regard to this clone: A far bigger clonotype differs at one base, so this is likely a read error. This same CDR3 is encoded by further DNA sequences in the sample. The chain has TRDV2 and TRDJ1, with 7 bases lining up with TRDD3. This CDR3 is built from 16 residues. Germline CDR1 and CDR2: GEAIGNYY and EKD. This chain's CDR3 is CACDTLGDKYTDKLIF. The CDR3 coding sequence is TGTGCCTGTGACACCCTTGGGGATAAGTACACCGATAAACTCATCTTC.

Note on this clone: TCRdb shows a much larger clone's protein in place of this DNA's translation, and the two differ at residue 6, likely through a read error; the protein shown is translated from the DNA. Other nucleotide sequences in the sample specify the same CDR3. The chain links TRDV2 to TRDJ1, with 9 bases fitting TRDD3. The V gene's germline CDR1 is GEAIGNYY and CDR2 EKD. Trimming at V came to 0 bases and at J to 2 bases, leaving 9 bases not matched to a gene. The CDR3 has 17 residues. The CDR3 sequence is CACDTVLGDLLTDKLIF. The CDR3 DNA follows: TGTGCCTGTGACACCGTGCTGGGGGATCTCTTAACCGATAAACTCATCTTT.

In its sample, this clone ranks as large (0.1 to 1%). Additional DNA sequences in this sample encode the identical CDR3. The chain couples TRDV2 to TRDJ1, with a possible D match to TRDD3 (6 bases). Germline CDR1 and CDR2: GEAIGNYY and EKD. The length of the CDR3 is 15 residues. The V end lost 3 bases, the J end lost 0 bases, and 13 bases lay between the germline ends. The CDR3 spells CACDDLGSHTDKLIF. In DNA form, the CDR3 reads TGTGCCTGTGACGACCTGGGGTCTCACACCGATAAACTCATCTTT.

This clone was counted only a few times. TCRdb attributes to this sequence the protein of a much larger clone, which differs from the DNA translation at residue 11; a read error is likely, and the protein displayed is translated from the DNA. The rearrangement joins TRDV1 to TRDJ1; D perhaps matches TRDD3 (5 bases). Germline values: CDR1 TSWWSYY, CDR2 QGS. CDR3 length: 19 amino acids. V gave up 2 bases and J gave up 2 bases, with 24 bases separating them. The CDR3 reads CALGEFPSLGHTQTDKLIF. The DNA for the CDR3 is TGTGCTCTTGGGGAATTTCCCTCATTGGGGCATACGCAAACCGATAAACTCATCTTT.

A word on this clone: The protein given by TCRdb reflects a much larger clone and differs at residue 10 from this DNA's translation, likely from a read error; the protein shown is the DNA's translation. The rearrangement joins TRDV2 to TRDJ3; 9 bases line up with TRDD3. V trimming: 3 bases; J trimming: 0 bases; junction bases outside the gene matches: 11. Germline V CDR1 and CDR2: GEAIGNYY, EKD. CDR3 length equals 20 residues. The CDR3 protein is CACDPTGGTKSSWDTRQMFF. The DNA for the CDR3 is TGTGCCTGTGACCCTACTGGGGGAACCAAGAGCTCCTGGGACACCCGACAGATGTTTTTC.

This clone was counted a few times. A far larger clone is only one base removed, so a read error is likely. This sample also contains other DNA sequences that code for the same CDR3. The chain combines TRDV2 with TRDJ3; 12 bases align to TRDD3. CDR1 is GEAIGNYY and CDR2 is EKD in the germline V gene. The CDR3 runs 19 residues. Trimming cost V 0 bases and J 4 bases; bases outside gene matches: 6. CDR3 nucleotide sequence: TGTGCCTGTGACACCCTACTGGGGGATACCTCTTGGGACACCCGACAGATGTTTTTC. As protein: CACDTLLGDTSWDTRQMFF.

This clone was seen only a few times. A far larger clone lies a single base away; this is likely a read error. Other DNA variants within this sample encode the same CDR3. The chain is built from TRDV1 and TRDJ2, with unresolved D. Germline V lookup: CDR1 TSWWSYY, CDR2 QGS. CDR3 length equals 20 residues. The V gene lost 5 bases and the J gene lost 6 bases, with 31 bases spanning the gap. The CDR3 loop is CALGPEFFLRRVIGAAQLFF. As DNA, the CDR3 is TGTGCTCTTGGGCCAGAGTTCTTTCTACGAAGGGTTATAGGGGCAGCACAACTCTTCTTT.

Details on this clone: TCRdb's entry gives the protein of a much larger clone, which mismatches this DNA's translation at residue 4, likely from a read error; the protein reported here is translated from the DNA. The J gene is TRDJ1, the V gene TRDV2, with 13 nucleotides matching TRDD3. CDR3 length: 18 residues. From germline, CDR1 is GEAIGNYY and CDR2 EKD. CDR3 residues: CACHTVLGDTRYTDKLIF. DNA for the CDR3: TGTGCCTGTCACACAGTACTGGGGGATACGCGGTACACCGATAAACTCATCTTT.

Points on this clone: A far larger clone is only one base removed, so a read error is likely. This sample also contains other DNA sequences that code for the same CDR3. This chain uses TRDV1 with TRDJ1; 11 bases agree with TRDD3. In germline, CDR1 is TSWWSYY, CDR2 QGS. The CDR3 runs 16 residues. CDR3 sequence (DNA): TGTGCTCTTGGGGCCAGACTGGGGGATAATCCCGATAAACTCATCTTC. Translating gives CALGARLGDNPDKLIF.

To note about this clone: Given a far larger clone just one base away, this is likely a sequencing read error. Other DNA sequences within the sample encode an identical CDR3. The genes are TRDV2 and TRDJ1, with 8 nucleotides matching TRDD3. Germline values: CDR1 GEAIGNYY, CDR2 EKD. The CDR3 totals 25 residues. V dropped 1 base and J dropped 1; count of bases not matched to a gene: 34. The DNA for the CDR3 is TGTGCCTGTGACACGATGGCCCTCCGGGGTCGTCCCTACGTAGACGGGGGATATTCCACCGATAAACTCATCTTT. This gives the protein CACDTMALRGRPYVDGGYSTDKLIF.

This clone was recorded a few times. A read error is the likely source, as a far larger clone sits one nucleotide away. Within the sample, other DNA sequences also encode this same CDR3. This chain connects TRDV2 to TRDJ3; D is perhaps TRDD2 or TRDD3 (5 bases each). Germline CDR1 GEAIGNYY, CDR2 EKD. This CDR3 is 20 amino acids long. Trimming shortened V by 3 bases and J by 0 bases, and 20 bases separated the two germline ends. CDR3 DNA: TGTGCCTGTGACCCTACTGGTGGAACCAGGAGCTCCTGGGACACCCGACAGATGTTTTTC. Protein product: CACDPTGGTRSSWDTRQMFF.

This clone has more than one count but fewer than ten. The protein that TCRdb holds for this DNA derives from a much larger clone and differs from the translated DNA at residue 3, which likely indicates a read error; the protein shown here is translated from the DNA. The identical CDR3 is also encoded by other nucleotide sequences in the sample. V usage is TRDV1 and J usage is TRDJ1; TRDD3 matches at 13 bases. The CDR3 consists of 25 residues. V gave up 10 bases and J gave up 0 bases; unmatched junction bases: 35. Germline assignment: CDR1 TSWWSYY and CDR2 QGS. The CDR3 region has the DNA TGTGCTCCTGGATTCATCACGGGCTACTGGGGGATACGGTACAACACCCTCCTATACACCGATAAACTCATCTTT. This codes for CAPGFITGYWGIRYNTLLYTDKLIF.

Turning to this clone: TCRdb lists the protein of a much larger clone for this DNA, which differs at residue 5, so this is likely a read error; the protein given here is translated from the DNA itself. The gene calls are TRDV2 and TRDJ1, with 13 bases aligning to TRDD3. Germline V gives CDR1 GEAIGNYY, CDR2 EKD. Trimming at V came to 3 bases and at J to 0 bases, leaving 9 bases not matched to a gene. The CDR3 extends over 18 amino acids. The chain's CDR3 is CACDAVLGDTRYTDKLIF. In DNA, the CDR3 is TGTGCCTGTGACGCAGTACTGGGGGATACGCGGTACACCGATAAACTCATCTTT.

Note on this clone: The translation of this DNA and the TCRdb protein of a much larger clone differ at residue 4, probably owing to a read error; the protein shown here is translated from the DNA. The CDR3 coding sequence is TGTGCTCTTGTGGAATTTCCCTCATTGGGGGATACGCAAACCGATAAACTCATCTTT. It translates to CALVEFPSLGDTQTDKLIF. The chain uses TRDV1 and TRDJ1, with TRDD3 identical over 11 bases. CDR3 length equals 19 residues. Germline V gene lookup returns CDR1 TSWWSYY and CDR2 QGS.

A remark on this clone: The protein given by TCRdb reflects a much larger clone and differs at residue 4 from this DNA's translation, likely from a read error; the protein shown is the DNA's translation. The CDR3 reads CAAKENWGLTGLEDKLIF. As DNA, the CDR3 is TGTGCAGCAAAGGAAAATTGGGGTCTGACCGGGTTGGAAGATAAACTCATCTTT. The chain joins TRAV29/DV5 to TRDJ1; perhaps TRDD3 as D (5 bases). CDR1 and CDR2 from the germline V gene are NSMFDY and ISSIKDK. The V gene lost 3 bases and the J gene lost 5 bases, with 29 bases spanning the gap. There are 18 residues in the CDR3. Full variable domain (missing parts from reference TRAV29/DV5 and TRDJ1): DQQVKQNSPSLSVQEGRISILNCDYTNSMFDYFLWYKKYPAEGPTFLISISSIKDKNEDGRFTVFLNKSAKHLSLHIVPSQPGDSAVYFCAAKENWGLTGLEDKLIFGKGTRVTVEP.

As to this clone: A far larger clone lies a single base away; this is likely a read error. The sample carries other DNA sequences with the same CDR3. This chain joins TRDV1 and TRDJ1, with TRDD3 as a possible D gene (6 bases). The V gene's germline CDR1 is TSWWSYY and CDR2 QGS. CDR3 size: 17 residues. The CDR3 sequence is CALGAVWGPNRTDKLIF. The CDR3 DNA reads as TGTGCCCTTGGGGCCGTCTGGGGACCCAACCGCACCGATAAACTCATCTTT.

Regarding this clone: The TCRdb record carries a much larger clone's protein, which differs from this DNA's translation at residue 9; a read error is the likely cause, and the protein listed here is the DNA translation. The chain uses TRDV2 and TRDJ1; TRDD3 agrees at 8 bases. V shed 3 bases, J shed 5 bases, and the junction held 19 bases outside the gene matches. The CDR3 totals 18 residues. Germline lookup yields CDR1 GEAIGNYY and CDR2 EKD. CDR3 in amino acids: CACDSVETRGYQGDKLIF. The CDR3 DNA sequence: TGTGCCTGTGACTCCGTCGAGACTAGGGGATACCAAGGGGATAAACTCATCTTT.